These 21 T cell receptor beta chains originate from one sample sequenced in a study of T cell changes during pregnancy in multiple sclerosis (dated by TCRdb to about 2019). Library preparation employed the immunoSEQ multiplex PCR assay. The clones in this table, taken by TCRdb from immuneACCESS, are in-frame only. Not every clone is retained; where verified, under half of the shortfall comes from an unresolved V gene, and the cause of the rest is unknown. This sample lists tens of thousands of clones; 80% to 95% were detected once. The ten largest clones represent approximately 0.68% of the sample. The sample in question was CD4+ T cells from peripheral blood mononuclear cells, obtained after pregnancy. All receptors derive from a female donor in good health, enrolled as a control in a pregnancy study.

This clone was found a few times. CDR3 sequence: CASSVQGGGPNEQFF. CDR3 bases: TGTGCCAGCAGCGTACAGGGCGGGGGCCCCAATGAGCAGTTCTTC. The gene calls are TRBV9 and TRBJ2-1, with D perhaps TRBD2 (7 bases). V lost 1 base, J lost 6 bases, and 14 bases lay in between. This CDR3 has 15 amino acids. CDR1 and CDR2 from the germline V gene are SGDLS and YYNGEE.

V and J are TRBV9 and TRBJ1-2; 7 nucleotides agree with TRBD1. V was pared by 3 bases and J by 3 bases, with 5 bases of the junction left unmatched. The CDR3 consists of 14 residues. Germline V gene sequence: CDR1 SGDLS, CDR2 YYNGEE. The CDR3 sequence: CASSASGTDYGYTF. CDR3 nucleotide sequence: TGTGCCAGCAGCGCATCCGGGACAGACTATGGCTACACCTTC.

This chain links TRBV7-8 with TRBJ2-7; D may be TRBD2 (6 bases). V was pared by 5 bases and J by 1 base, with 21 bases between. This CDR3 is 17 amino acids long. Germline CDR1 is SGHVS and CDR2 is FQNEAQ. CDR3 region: CASSDQHRDLRSYEQYF. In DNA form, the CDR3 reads TGTGCCAGCAGCGACCAACACCGGGACTTGAGATCCTACGAGCAGTACTTC.

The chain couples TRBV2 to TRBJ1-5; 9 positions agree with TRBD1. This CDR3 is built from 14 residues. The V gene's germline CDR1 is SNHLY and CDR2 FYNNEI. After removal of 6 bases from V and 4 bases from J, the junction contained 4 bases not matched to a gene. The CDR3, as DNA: TGTGCCAGCAGCGGCGGGACAGGGAATCAGCCCCAGCATTTT. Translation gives CASSGGTGNQPQHF.

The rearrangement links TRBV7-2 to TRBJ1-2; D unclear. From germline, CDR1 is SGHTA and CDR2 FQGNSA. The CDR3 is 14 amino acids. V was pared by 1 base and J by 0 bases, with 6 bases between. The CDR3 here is CASSLVAANYGYTF. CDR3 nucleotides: TGTGCCAGCAGCTTAGTGGCAGCTAACTATGGCTACACCTTC.

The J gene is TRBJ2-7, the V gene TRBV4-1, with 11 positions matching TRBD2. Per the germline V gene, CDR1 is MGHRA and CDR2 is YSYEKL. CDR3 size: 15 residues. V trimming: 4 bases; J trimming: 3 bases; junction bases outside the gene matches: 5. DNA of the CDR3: TGCGCCAGCAGCCTAACCGGGACTAGCGGCTACGAGCAGTACTTC. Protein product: CASSLTGTSGYEQYF.

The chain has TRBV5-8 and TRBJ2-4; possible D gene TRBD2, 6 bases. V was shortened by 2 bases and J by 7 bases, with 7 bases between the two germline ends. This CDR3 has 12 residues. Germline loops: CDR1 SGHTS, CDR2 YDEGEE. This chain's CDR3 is CASSFAGNIQYF. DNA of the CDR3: TGTGCCAGCAGCTTCGCGGGGAACATTCAGTACTTC.

The CDR3 DNA reads as TGTGCAACGCTCGGACTAGCGGGGGGGAGCTCCTACAATGAGCAGTTCTTC. Translating it yields CATLGLAGGSSYNEQFF. The rearrangement links TRBV19 to TRBJ2-1; 15 nucleotides match TRBD2. This CDR3 region has 17 residues. Germline lookup yields CDR1 LNHDA and CDR2 SQIVND (reference sequence).

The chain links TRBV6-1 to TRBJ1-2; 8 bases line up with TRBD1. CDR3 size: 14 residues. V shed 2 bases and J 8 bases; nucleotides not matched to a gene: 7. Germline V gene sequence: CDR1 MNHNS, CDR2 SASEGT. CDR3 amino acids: CASSEIRQGYGYTF. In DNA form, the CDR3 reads TGTGCCAGCAGTGAAATTCGACAGGGGTACGGCTACACCTTC.

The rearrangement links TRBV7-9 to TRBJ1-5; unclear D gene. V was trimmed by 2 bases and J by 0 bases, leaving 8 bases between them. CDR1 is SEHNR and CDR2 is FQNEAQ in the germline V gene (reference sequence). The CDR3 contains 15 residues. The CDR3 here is CASSLFVYSNQPQHF. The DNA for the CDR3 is TGTGCCAGCAGCTTATTTGTATATAGCAATCAGCCCCAGCATTTT.

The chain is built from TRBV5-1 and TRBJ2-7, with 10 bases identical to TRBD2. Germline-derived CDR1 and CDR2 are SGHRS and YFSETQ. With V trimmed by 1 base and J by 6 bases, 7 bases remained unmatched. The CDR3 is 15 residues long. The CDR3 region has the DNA TGCGCCAGCAGCTTGTCAGCGGGGGGGCCCGGCGAGCAGTACTTC. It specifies CASSLSAGGPGEQYF.

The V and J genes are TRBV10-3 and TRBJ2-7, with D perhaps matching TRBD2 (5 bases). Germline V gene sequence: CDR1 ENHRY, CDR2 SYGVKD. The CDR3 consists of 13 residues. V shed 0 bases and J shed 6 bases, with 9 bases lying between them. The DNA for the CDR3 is TGTGCCATCAGTGAGTCTATCCGGGGCGAGCAGTACTTC. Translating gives CAISESIRGEQYF.

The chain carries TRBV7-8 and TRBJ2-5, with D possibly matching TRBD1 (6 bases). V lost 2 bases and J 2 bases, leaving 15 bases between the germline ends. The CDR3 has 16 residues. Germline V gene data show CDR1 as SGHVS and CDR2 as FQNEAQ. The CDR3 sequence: CASSLLWTVSQETQYF. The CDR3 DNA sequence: TGTGCCAGCAGCTTATTATGGACAGTCAGTCAAGAGACCCAGTACTTC.

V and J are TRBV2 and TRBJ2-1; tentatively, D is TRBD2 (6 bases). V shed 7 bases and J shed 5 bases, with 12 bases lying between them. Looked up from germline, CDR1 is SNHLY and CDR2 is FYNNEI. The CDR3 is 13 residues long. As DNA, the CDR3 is TGTGCCAGCATGGGACTCAGGGACAATGAGCAGTTCTTC. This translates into CASMGLRDNEQFF.

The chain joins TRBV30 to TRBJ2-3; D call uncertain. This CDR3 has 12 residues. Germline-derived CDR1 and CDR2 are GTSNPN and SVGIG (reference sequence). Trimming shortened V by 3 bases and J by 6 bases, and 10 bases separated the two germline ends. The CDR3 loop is CAWSLVADTQYF. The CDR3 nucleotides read TGTGCCTGGAGCCTAGTGGCGGATACGCAGTATTTT.

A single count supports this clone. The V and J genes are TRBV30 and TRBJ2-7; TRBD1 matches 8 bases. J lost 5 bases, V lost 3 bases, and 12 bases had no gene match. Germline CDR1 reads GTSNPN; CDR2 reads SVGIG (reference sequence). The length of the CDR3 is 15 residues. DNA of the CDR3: TGTGCCTGGAGCTGGTTTGGACAGGGAGGTGACGAGCAGTACTTC. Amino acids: CAWSWFGQGGDEQYF.

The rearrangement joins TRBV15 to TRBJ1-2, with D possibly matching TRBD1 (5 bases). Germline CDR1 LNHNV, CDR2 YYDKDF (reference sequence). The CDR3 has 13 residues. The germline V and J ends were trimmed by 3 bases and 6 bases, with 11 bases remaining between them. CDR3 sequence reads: CATSSRRGNGYTF. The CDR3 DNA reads TGTGCCACCAGCAGTAGGAGGGGAAATGGCTACACCTTC.

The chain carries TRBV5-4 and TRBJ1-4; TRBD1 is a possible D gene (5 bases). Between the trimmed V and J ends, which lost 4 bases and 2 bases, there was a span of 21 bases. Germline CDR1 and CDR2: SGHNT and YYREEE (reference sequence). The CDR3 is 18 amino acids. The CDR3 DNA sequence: TGTGCCAGCAGCCAAGACGGGGGGGGAAGGTGGACTAATGAAAAACTGTTTTTT. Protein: CASSQDGGGRWTNEKLFF.

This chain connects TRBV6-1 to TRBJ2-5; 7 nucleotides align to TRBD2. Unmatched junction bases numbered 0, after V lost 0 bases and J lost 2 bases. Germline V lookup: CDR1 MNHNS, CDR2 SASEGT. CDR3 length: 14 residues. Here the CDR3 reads CASSEAGGQETQYF. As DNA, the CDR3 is TGTGCCAGCAGTGAAGCGGGGGGGCAAGAGACCCAGTACTTC.

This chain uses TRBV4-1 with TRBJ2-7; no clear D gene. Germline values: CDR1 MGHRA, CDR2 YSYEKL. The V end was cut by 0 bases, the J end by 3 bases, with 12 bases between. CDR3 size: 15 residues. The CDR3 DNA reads TGCGCCAGCAGCCAAGAGGCTGGTATTATCTACGAGCAGTACTTC. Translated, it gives CASSQEAGIIYEQYF.

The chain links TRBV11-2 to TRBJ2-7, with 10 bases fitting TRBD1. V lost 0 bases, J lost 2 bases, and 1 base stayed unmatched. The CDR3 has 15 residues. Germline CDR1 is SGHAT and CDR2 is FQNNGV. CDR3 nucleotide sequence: TGTGCCAGCAGCTTAGACGGGACAGGGGCCTACGAGCAGTACTTC. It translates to CASSLDGTGAYEQYF.